This TCR beta chain was identified during a study of early T cells in non-severe SARS-CoV-2 infection. Study summary: Sequencing targeted bulk RNA from unsorted whole blood, leaving chains unpaired.

Study-level findings and limits: Lookups in VDJdb leaned toward anti-spike CD8 responses and missed private and CD4 specificities.

Molecules of cDNA were individually given unique molecular identifiers that were attached to them. TCRdb reanalysed the 5' RACE reads using MiXCR and keeps one entry per CDR3 protein. The sample has about 98,000 distinct CDR3 sequences, about 10% seen once. This clonotype has at least ten counts. Its target is unknown. This CDR3 contains 13 residues. Trimming took 4 bases from V and 6 from J, leaving 7 bases between them. Germline CDR1 is SGHAT and CDR2 is FQDESV (reference sequence). V gene TRBV11-1 combines with J gene TRBJ1-6; D unresolved. Material for sequencing was whole blood. The TCR was taken from an adult who was a healthcare worker with PCR-confirmed SARS-CoV-2 infection or an uninfected control (not recorded which). The CDR3 DNA is TGTGCCAGCAGCTCTACACCTAATTCACCCCTCCACTTT. Its translation: CASSSTPNSPLHF.